This TCR beta chain was recorded in a study of T cell responses to AZD1222 COVID-19 vaccine. Study as a whole: Second-dose schedules of about 4 or about 12 weeks were combined. Study findings and constraints: In all cases, repertoires were sampled only after the peak T cell response. The donor group comprised mostly white British people and more females; the analysis possibly underestimated clonal diversity. Variant regions that are unmutated are reportedly the target of nearly half of spike-specific TCRs.

A remark on this clone: Its antigen is undetermined.

Sequencing was performed with immunoSEQ multiplex PCR; in TCRdb, only in-frame clones are kept and a portion is missing. Among 100,000 to 120,000 clones listed, 87% were seen once. The ends were cut back, 1 base at V and 8 bases at J, with 15 bases in the middle. Germline V gene data show CDR1 as LGHNT and CDR2 as FRNRAP. This CDR3 has 15 amino acids. The chain recombines TRBV12-5 with TRBJ2-1; D is ambiguous. This TCR was recovered from an adult in good health. The specimen was peripheral blood, collected on day 0 of AZD1222 vaccination. The CDR3: CASGLGLAIGDEQFF. The CDR3 DNA follows: TGTGCTAGTGGTTTGGGGTTAGCCATTGGCGATGAGCAGTTCTTC.